The 8 T cell receptor beta chains below were found in one sample sequenced in a study of shared clonotypes between healthy human individuals (dated by TCRdb to the early 2020s). The receptor library was made with the immunoSEQ multiplex PCR assay. Entries here come from immuneACCESS through TCRdb and include only in-frame sequences with V and J called. Some clones fail to appear in such tables; in the studies checked, an unresolved V gene covers under half of the shortfall, and the cause of the remainder is unknown. The sample yields some 490,000 clones; more than 65% were counted once. Together, the top ten hold roughly 13% of the sample. Material: PBMCs. These receptors all come from a woman in her forties in good health. Some clones in this sample may be carry-over from other donors' samples.

The chain recombines TRBV30 with TRBJ2-2; 7 bases map to TRBD1. V gave up 3 bases and J gave up 7 bases; unmatched junction bases: 11. This CDR3 is built from 15 residues. Germline loops: CDR1 GTSNPN, CDR2 SVGIG (reference sequence). CDR3 residues: CAWSELTGLSGELFF. The CDR3 DNA is TGTGCCTGGAGCGAACTGACAGGGTTGAGCGGGGAGCTGTTTTTT.

CDR3 DNA: TGTGCCAGCGCGAGTTCCTACGAGCAGTACTTC. This sequence encodes CASASSYEQYF. The chain combines TRBV27 with TRBJ2-7; D is ambiguous. Trimming removed 8 bases from V and 1 base from J, with 6 bases in between. The length of the CDR3 is 11 residues. The germline CDR1 and CDR2 sequences are MNHEY and SMNVEV (reference sequence).

This clone was seen just once. The V and J genes are TRBV7-2 and TRBJ1-5; 7 bases are a match to TRBD1. The length of the CDR3 is 16 residues. V trimming: 4 bases; J trimming: 6 bases; junction bases outside the gene matches: 12. Germline-derived CDR1 and CDR2 are SGHTA and FQGNSA. The CDR3 nucleotides are TGTGCCAGCAGCTCCTTGCCGACAGGGAGGGGTCAGCCCCAGCATTTT. This encodes CASSSLPTGRGQPQHF.

The chain is built from TRBV15 and TRBJ1-2; 9 bases line up with TRBD1. V shed 0 bases and J 6 bases; nucleotides not matched to a gene: 8. The CDR3 has 16 residues. Looked up from germline, CDR1 is LNHNV and CDR2 is YYDKDF (reference sequence). CDR3 in DNA: TGTGCCACCAGCAGAGATATAGGGGACAGGGTCCATGGCTACACCTTC. It is translated as CATSRDIGDRVHGYTF. The complete variable domain, with remaining parts taken from reference TRBV15 and TRBJ1-2, reads DAMVIQNPRYQVTQFGKPVTLSCSQTLNHNVMYWYQQKSSQAPKLLFHYYDKDFNNEADTPDNFQSRRPNTSFCFLDIRSPGLGDTAMYLCATSRDIGDRVHGYTFGSGTRLTVV.

The chain employs TRBV7-2 and TRBJ2-2; unclear D gene. Per germline, CDR1 SGHTA and CDR2 FQGNSA. The V end lost 6 bases, the J end lost 4 bases, and 12 bases lay between the germline ends. This CDR3 is 14 amino acids long. The CDR3 DNA follows: TGTGCCAGCAGGCTACTGGGCGGCACCGGGGAGCTGTTTTTT. Translated: CASRLLGGTGELFF.

This clone appeared a few times. J is TRBJ2-2 and V is TRBV9; 9 nucleotides agree with TRBD1. CDR1 and CDR2 (germline): SGDLS, YYNGEE. CDR3 length equals 16 residues. V was clipped by 5 bases and J by 5 bases; unmatched bases: 10. The CDR3 region has the DNA TGTGCCAGCAGAAGTGAGCGTGGGACAGGGACCGGGGAGCTGTTTTTT. Translation: CASRSERGTGTGELFF. The variable domain in full, completed from reference TRBV9 and TRBJ2-2, reads DSGVTQTPKHLITATGQRVTLRCSPRSGDLSVYWYQQSLDQGLQFLIQYYNGEERAKGNILERFSAQQFPDLHSELNLSSLELGDSALYFCASRSERGTGTGELFFGEGSRLTVL.

V usage is TRBV7-9 and J usage is TRBJ1-2, with 8 bases lining up with TRBD1. The CDR3 has 13 amino acids. Germline assignment: CDR1 SEHNR and CDR2 FQNEAQ (reference sequence). V was pared by 5 bases and J by 4 bases, with 3 bases of the junction left unmatched. The CDR3 DNA sequence: TGTGCCAGCAGCAATGGACAGGGCTATGGCTACACCTTC. It specifies CASSNGQGYGYTF.

This clone was counted ten times or more. Other DNA variants within this sample encode the same CDR3. The chain joins TRBV6-1 to TRBJ1-1, with a tentative D call TRBD1 (5 bases). The V gene's germline CDR1 is MNHNS and CDR2 SASEGT. Trimming removed 7 bases at V and 2 bases at J, with 11 bases between. CDR3 size: 13 residues. CDR3 in DNA: TGTGCCAGCAAAGGGGCAGCTAACACTGAAGCTTTCTTT. Translation gives CASKGAANTEAFF.